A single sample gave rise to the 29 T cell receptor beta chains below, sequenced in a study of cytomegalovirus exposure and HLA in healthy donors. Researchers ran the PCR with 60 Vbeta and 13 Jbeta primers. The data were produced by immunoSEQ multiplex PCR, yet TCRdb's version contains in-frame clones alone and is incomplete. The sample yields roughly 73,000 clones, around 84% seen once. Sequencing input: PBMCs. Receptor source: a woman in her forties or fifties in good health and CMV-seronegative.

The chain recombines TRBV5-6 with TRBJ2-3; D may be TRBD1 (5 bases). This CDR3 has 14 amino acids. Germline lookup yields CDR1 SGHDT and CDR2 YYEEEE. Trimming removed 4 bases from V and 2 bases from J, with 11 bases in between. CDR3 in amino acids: CASSPTEYTDTQYF. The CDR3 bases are TGTGCCAGCAGCCCGACAGAGTACACAGATACGCAGTATTTT.

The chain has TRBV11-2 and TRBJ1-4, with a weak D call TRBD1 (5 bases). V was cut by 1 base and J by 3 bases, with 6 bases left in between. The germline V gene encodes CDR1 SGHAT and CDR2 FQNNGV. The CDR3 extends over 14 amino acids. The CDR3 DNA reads TGTGCCAGCAGCTTAGGACAGCCTAATGAAAAACTGTTTTTT. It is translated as CASSLGQPNEKLFF.

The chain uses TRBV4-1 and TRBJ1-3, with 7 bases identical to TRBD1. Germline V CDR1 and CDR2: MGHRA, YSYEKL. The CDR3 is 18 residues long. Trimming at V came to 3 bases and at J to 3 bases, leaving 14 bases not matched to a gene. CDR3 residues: CASSHYRGVSIDGNTIYF. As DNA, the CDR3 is TGCGCCAGCAGCCATTACAGGGGAGTTTCGATTGATGGAAACACCATATATTTT.

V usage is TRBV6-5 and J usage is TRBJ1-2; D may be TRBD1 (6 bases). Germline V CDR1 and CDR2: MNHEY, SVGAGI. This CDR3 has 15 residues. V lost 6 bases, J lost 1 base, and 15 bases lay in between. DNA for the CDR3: TGTGCCAGCAGGACCGGGGGGGCCAGTAACTATGGCTACACCTTC. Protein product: CASRTGGASNYGYTF.

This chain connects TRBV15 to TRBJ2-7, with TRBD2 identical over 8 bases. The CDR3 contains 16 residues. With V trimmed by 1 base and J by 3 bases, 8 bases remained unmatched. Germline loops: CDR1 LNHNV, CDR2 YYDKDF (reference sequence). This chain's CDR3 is CATSRVASGSNYEQYF. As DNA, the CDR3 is TGTGCCACCAGCAGAGTAGCAAGCGGGAGTAACTACGAGCAGTACTTC. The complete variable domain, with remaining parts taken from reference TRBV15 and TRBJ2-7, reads DAMVIQNPRYQVTQFGKPVTLSCSQTLNHNVMYWYQQKSSQAPKLLFHYYDKDFNNEADTPDNFQSRRPNTSFCFLDIRSPGLGDTAMYLCATSRVASGSNYEQYFGPGTRLTVT.

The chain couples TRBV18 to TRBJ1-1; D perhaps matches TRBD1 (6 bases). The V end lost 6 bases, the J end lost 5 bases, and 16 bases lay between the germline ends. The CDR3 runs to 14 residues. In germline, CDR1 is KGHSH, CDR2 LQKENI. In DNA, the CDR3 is TGTGCCAGCTCTCCATCCACAGGGAAGACTGAAGCTTTCTTT. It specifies CASSPSTGKTEAFF.

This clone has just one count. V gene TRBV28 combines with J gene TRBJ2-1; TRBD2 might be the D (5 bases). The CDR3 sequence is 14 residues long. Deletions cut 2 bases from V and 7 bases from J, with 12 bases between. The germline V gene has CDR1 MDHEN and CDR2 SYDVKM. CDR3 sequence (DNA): TGTGCCAGCAGTTTACGCGGGCCATTAAATGAGCAGTTCTTC. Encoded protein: CASSLRGPLNEQFF.

As DNA, the CDR3 is TGTGCCAGCAGCGAGGACAGGGCGCCGAACACTGAAGCTTTCTTT. It yields the protein CASSEDRAPNTEAFF. This sequence joins TRBV6-1 and TRBJ1-1; 8 positions agree with TRBD1. Germline CDR1 reads MNHNS; CDR2 reads SASEGT. This CDR3 has 15 residues. After removal of 6 bases from V and 1 base from J, the junction contained 7 bases not matched to a gene.

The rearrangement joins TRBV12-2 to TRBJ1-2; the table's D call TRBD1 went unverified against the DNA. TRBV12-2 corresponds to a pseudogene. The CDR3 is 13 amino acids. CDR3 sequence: CASRPGQLDGYTF. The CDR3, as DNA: TGTGCAAGTCGCCCCGGACAGTTGGACGGCTACACCTTC.

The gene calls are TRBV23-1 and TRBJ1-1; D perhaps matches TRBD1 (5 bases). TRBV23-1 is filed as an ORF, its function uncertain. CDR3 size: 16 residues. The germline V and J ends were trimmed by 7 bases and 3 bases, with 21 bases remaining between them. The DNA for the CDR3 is TGCGCCAGCAATTACTCATCACGGGGGTGCGACACTGAAGCTTTCTTT. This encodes CASNYSSRGCDTEAFF.

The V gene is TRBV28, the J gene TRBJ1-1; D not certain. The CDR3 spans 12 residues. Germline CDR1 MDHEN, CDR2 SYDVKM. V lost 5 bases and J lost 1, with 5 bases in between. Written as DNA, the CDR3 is TGTGCCAGCAGTGAGAGGAACACTGAAGCTTTCTTT. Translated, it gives CASSERNTEAFF. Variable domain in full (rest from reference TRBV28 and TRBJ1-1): DVKVTQSSRYLVKRTGEKVFLECVQDMDHENMFWYRQDPGLGLRLIYFSYDVKMKEKGDIPEGYSVSREKKERFSLILESASTNQTSMYLCASSERNTEAFFGQGTRLTVV.

The CDR3 DNA reads TGTGCCAGCAGCTCGGGGACAGGGGAGTTCGGCTACACCTTC. Translating gives CASSSGTGEFGYTF. The chain links TRBV5-4 to TRBJ1-2, with 10 bases aligning to TRBD1. V shed 3 bases and J 8 bases; nucleotides not matched to a gene: 7. This CDR3 has 14 residues. Germline CDR1 SGHNT, CDR2 YYREEE (reference sequence).

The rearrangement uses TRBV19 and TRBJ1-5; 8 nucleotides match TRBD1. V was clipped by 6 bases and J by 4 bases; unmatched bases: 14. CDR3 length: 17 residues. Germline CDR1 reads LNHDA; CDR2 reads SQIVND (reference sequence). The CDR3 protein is CASSPNVDRVGNQPQHF. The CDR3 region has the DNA TGTGCCAGTAGCCCGAACGTGGACAGGGTAGGTAATCAGCCCCAGCATTTT.

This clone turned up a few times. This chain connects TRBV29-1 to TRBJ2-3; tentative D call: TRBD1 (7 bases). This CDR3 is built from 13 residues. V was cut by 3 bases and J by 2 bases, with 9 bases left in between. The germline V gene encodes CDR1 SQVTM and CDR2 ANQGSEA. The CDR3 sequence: CSVDRGATDTQYF. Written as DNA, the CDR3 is TGCAGCGTTGACAGGGGGGCCACAGATACGCAGTATTTT.

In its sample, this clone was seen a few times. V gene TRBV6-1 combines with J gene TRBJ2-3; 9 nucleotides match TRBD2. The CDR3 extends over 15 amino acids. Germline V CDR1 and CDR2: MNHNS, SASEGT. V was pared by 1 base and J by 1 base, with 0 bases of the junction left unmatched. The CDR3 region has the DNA TGTGCCAGCAGTGAAGTAGCGGGGGGCACAGATACGCAGTATTTT. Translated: CASSEVAGGTDTQYF.

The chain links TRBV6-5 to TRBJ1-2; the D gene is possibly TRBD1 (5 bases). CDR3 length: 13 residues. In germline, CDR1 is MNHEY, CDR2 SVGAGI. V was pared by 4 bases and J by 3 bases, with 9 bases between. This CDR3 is CASSSGWDYGYTF. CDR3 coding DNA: TGTGCCAGCAGTTCAGGGTGGGACTATGGCTACACCTTC.

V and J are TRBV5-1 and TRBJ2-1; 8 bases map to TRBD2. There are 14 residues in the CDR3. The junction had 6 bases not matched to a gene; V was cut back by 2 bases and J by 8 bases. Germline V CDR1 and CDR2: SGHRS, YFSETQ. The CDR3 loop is CASSLSGSVDEQFF. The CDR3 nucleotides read TGCGCCAGCAGCTTAAGCGGGAGCGTAGATGAGCAGTTCTTC.

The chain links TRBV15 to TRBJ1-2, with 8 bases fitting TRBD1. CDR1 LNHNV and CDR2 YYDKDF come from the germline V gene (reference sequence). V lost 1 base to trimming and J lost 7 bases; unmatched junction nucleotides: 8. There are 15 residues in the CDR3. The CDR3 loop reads CATSRVGQAGGGYTF. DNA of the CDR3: TGTGCCACCAGCAGAGTGGGACAGGCAGGAGGTGGCTACACCTTC.

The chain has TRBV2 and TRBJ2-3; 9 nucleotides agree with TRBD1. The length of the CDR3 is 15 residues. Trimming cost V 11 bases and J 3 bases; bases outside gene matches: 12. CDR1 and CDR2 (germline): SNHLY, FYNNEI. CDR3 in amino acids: CAGSNRDRVTDTQYF. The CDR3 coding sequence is TGTGCCGGCTCCAACCGGGACAGGGTAACAGATACGCAGTATTTT.

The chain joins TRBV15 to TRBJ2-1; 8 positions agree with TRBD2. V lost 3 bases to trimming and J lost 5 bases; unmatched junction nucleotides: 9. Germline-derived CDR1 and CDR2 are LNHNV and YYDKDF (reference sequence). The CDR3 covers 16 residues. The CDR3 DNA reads TGTGCCACCAGCAGTCGTGGCGGGAGGTATAACAATGAGCAGTTCTTC. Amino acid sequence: CATSSRGGRYNNEQFF.

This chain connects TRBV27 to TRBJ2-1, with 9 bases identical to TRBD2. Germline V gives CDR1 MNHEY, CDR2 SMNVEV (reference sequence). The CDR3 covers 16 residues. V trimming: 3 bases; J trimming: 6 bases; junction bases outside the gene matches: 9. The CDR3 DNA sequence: TGTGCCAGCAGTTTGGGTGGACTAGCGATATTCAATGAGCAGTTCTTC. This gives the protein CASSLGGLAIFNEQFF.

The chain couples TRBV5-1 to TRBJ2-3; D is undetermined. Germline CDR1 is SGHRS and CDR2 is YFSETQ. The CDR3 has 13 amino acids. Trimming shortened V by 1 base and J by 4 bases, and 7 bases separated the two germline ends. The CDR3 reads CASSLFGSDTQYF. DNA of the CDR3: TGCGCCAGCAGCTTGTTCGGGTCAGATACGCAGTATTTT.

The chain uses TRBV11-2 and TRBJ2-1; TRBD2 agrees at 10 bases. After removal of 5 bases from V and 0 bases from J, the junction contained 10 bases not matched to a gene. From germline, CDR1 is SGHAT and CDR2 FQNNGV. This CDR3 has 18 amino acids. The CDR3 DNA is TGTGCCAGCAGCCGCCCCACTAGCGGGGAAGACTCCTACAATGAGCAGTTCTTC. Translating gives CASSRPTSGEDSYNEQFF.

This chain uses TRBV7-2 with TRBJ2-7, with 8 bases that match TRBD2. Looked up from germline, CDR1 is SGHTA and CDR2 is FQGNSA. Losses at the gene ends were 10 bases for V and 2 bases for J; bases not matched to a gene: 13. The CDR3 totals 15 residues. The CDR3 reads CATLFVAGGAYEQYV. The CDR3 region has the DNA TGTGCCACCTTATTCGTGGCGGGGGGCGCCTACGAGCAGTACGTC.

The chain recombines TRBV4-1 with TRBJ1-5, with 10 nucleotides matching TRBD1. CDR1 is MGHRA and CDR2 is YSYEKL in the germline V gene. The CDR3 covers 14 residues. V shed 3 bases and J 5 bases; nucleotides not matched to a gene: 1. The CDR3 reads CASSQTGGDQPQHF. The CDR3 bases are TGCGCCAGCAGCCAGACAGGGGGCGATCAGCCCCAGCATTTT.

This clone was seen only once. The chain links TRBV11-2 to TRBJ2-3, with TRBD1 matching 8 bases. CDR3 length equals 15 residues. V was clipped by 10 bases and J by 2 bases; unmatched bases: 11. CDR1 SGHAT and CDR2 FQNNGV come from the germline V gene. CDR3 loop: CATGETGDNTDTQYF. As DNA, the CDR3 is TGTGCCACCGGGGAGACAGGGGATAACACAGATACGCAGTATTTT.

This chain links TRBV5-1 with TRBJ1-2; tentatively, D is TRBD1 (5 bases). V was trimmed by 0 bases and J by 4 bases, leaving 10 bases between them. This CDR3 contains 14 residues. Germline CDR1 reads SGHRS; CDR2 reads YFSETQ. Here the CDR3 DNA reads TGCGCCAGCAGCTTGGCCACAGACAGCTATGGCTACACCTTC. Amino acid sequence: CASSLATDSYGYTF.

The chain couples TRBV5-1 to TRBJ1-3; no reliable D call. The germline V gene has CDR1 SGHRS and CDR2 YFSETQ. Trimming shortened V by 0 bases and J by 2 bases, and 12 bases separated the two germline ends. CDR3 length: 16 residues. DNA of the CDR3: TGCGCCAGCAGCTTGGTCGTGGGAGGGCCTGGAAACACCATATATTTT. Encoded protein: CASSLVVGGPGNTIYF. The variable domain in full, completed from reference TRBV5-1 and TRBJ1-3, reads KAGVTQTPRYLIKTRGQQVTLSCSPISGHRSVSWYQQTPGQGLQFLFEYFSETQRNKGNFPGRFSGRQFSNSRSEMNVSTLELGDSALYLCASSLVVGGPGNTIYFGEGSWLTVV.

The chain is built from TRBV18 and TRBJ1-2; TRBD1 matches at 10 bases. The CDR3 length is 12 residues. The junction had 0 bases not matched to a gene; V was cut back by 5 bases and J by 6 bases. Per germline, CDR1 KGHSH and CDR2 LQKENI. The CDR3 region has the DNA TGTGCCAGCTCAGACAGGGGGCATGGCTACACCTTC. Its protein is CASSDRGHGYTF. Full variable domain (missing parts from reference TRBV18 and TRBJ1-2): NAGVMQNPRHLVRRRGQEARLRCSPMKGHSHVYWYRQLPEEGLKFMVYLQKENIIDESGMPKERFSAEFPKEGPSILRIQQVVRGDSAAYFCASSDRGHGYTFGSGTRLTVV.